This T cell receptor beta chain comes out of a study of cytomegalovirus exposure and HLA in healthy donors. The study, taken as a whole, reports: A few of the chains that were CMV-associated were confirmed in vitro to be specific for CMV antigens.

Profiling relied on immunoSEQ multiplex PCR, and the TCRdb table lists in-frame clones only, not all of them. The sample gives tens of thousands of clones, roughly 94% of which show up once; under 0.9% is in the top ten. Worth noting for this clone: Antigen specificity is unknown.

The CDR3 is 16 amino acids. V lost 0 bases, J lost 6 bases, and 14 bases lay in between. Looked up from germline, CDR1 is LGHNA and CDR2 is YSLEER. The chain links TRBV4-3 to TRBJ2-2, with D uncertain. This sequence was found in a woman between 18 and 29 years old in good health and CMV-seronegative. Sequenced input: PBMCs. DNA for the CDR3: TGCGCCAGCAGCCAAGATTCCGTAATCATAGCCGGGGAGCTGTTTTTT. Translation gives CASSQDSVIIAGELFF.